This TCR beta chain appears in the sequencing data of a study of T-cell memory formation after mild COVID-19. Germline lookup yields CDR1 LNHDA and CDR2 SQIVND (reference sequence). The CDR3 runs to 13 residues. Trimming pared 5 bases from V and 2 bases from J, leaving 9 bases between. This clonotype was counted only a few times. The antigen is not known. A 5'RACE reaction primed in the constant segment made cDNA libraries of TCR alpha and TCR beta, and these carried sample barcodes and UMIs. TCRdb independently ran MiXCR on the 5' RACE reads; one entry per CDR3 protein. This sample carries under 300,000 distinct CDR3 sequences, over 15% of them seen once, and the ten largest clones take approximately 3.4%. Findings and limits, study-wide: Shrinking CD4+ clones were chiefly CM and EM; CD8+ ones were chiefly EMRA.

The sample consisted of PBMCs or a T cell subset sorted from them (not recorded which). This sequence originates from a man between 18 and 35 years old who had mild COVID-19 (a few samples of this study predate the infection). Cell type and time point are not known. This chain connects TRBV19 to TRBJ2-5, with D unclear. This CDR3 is CASSPPEQETQYF. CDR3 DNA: TGTGCCAGTAGTCCCCCAGAACAAGAGACCCAGTACTTC.